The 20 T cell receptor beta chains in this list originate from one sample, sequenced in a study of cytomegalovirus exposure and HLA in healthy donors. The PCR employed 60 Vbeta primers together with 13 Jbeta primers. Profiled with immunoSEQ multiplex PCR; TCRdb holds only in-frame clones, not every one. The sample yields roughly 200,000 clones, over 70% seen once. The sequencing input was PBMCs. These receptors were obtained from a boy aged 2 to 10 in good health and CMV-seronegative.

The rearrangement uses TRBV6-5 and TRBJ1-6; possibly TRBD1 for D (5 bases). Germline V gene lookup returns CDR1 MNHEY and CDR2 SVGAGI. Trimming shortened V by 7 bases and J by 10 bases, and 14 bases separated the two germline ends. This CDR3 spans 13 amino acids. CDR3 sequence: CASNVFGGSPLHF. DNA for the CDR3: TGTGCCAGCAACGTTTTCGGGGGATCACCCCTCCACTTT.

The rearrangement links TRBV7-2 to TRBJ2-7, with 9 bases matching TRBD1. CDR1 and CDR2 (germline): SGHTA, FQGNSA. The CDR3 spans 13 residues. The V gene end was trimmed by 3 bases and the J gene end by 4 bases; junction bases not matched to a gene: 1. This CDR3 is CASSFDRGYEQYF. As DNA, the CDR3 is TGTGCCAGCAGCTTCGACAGGGGGTACGAGCAGTACTTC.

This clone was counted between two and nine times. The CDR3 protein is CASSVAGQNSGNTIYF. The CDR3 region has the DNA TGTGCCAGCAGCGTAGCCGGACAGAACTCTGGAAACACCATATATTTT. V and J are TRBV9 and TRBJ1-3; D is possibly TRBD1 (6 bases). In germline, CDR1 is SGDLS, CDR2 YYNGEE. This CDR3 region has 16 residues. Trimming stripped 0 bases from V and 0 bases from J, with 10 bases between. Full variable domain (remainder filled in from reference TRBV9 and TRBJ1-3): DSGVTQTPKHLITATGQRVTLRCSPRSGDLSVYWYQQSLDQGLQFLIQYYNGEERAKGNILERFSAQQFPDLHSELNLSSLELGDSALYFCASSVAGQNSGNTIYFGEGSWLTVV.

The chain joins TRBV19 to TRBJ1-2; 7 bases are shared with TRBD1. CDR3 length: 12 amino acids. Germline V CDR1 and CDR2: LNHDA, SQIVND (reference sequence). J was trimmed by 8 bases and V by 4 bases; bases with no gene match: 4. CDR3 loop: CASSKGALGYTF. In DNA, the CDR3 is TGTGCCAGTAGTAAGGGGGCGCTGGGCTACACCTTC. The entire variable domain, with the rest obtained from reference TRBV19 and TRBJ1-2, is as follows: DGGITQSPKYLFRKEGQNVTLSCEQNLNHDAMYWYRQDPGQGLRLIYYSQIVNDFQKGDIAEGYSVSREKKESFPLTVTSAQKNPTAFYLCASSKGALGYTFGSGTRLTVV.

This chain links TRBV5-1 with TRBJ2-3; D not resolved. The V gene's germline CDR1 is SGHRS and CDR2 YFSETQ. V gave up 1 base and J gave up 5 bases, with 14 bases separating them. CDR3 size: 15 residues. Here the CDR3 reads CASSLSLRELDTQYF. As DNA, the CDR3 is TGCGCCAGCAGCTTGTCACTGAGAGAGCTAGATACGCAGTATTTT.

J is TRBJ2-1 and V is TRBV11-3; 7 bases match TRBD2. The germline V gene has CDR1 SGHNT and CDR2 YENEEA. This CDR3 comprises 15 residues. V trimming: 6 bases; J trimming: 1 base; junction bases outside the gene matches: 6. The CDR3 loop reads CASSLSGASYNEQFF. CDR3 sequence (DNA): TGTGCCAGCAGTCTAAGCGGGGCATCCTACAATGAGCAGTTCTTC.

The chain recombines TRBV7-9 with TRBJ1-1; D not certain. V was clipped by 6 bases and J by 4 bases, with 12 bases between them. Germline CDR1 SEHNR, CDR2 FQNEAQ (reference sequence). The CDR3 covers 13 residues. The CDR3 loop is CASSNRESTEAFF. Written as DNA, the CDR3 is TGTGCCAGCAGTAACAGAGAGAGCACTGAAGCTTTCTTT.

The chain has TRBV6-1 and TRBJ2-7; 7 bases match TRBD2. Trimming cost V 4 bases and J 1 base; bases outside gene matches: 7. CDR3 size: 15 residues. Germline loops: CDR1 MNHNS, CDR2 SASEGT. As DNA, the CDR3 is TGTGCCAGCAGTGCACCTAGCGGATCTTCCTACGAGCAGTACTTC. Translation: CASSAPSGSSYEQYF.

The CDR3 sequence is CSAQTSYNEQFF. CDR3 nucleotides: TGCAGCGCGCAAACAAGTTACAATGAGCAGTTCTTC. V is TRBV29-1 and J is TRBJ2-1; unclear D gene. This CDR3 spans 12 amino acids. Deletions cut 7 bases from V and 4 bases from J, with 11 bases between. From germline, CDR1 is SQVTM and CDR2 ANQGSEA.

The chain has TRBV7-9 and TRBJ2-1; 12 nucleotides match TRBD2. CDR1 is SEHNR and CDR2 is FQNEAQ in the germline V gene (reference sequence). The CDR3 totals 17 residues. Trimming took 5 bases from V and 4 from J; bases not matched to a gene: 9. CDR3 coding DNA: TGTGCCAGCAGCAAGCGAGGCCTAGCGGGAGGGTACAATGAGCAGTTCTTC. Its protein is CASSKRGLAGGYNEQFF.

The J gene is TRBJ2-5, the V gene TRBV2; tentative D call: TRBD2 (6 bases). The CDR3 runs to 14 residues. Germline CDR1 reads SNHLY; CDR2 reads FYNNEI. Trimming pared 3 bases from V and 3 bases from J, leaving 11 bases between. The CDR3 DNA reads TGTGCCAGCAGTGATAACGGGAGAAAAGAGACCCAGTACTTC. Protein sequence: CASSDNGRKETQYF.

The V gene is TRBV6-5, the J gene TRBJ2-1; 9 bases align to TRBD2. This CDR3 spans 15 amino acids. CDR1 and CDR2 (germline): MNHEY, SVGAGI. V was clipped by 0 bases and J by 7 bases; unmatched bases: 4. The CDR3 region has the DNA TGTGCCAGCAGTTACTCTAGCGGGAGTTCTAATGAGCAGTTCTTC. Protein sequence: CASSYSSGSSNEQFF.

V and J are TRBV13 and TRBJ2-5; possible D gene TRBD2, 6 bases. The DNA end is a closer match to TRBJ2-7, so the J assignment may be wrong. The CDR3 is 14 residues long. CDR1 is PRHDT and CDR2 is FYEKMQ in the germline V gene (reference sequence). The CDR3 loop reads CASSSGGYWYEQYF. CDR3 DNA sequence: TGTGCCAGCAGCTCTGGGGGGTACTGGTACGAGCAGTACTTC.

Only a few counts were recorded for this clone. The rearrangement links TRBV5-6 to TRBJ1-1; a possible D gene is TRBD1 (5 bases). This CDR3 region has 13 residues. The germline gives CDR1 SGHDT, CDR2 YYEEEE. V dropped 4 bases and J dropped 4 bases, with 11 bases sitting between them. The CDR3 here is CASSEGVGTEAFF. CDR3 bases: TGTGCCAGCAGCGAAGGGGTAGGCACTGAAGCTTTCTTT.

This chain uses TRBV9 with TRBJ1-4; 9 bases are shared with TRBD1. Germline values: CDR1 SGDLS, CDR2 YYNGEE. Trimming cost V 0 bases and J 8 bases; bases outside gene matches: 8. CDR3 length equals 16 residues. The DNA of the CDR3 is TGTGCCAGCAGCGTAGGTTCTAGACAGGGGGACGAAAAACTGTTTTTT. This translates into CASSVGSRQGDEKLFF.

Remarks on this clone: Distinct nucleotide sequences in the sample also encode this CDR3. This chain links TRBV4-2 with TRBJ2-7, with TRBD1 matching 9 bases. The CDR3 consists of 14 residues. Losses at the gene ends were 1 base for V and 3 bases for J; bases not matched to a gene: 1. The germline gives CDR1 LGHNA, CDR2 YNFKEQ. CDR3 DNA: TGTGCCAGCAGCCAAGGACAGGGGGACTACGAGCAGTACTTC. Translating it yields CASSQGQGDYEQYF.

This chain's CDR3 is CSVGARLTGSTEAFF. DNA for the CDR3: TGCAGCGTTGGGGCCCGACTGACAGGTTCAACTGAAGCTTTCTTT. This chain links TRBV29-1 with TRBJ1-1; perhaps TRBD1 as D (6 bases). Germline V gene sequence: CDR1 SQVTM, CDR2 ANQGSEA. The CDR3 has 15 residues. V was cut by 4 bases and J by 5 bases, with 20 bases left in between.

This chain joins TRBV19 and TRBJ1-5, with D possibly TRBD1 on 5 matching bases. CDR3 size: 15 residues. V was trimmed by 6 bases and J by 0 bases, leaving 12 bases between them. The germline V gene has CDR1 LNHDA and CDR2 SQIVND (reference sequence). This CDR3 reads CASRNSGSSNQPQHF. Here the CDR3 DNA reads TGTGCCAGTAGAAATTCAGGGTCTAGCAATCAGCCCCAGCATTTT.

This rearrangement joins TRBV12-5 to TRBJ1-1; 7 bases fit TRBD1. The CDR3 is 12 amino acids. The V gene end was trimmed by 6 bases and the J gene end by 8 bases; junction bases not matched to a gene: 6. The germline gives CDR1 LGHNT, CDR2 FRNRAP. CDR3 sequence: CASGPDREEAFF. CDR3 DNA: TGTGCTAGTGGCCCTGACAGGGAAGAAGCTTTCTTT.

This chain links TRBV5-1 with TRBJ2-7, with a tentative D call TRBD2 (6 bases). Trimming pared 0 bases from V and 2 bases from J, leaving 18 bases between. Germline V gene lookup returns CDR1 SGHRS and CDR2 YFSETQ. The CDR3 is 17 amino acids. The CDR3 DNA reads TGCGCCAGCAGCTTGGGGACTCGCGGGGAATGGACCTACGAGCAGTACTTC. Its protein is CASSLGTRGEWTYEQYF.